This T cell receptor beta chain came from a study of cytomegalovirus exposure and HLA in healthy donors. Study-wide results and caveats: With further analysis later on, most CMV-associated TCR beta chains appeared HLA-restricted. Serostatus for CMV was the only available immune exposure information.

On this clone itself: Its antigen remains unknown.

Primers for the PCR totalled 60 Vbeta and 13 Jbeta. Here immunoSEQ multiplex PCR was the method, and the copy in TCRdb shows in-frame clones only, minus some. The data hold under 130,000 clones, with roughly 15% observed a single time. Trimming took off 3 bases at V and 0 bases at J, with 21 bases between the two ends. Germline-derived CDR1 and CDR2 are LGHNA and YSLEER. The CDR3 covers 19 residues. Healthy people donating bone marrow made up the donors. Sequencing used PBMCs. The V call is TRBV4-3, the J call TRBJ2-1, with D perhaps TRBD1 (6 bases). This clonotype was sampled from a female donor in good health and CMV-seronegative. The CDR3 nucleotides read TGCGCCAGCAGCCACTTGAGCCAAGACAGGTCTAGCTCCTACAATGAGCAGTTCTTC. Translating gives CASSHLSQDRSSSYNEQFF.